This T cell receptor beta chain was captured by sequencing in a study of cytomegalovirus exposure and HLA in healthy donors. In the study overall: Unique TCRs from HLA-typed donors, around 79 million of them, were held in an early data release.

This clone came up a few times. Per the germline V gene, CDR1 is MNHEY and CDR2 is SVGAGI. V gave up 7 bases and J gave up 3 bases; unmatched junction bases: 4. The CDR3 consists of 13 residues. This PCR relied on a set of 60 Vbeta primers and 13 Jbeta primers. As processed by the authors: A later analysis tallied about 80 million unique TCR beta chains, roughly 11 million of them shared. Profiling relied on immunoSEQ multiplex PCR, and the TCRdb table lists in-frame clones only, not all of them. That table is the source of V, J and clone size, and D and trimming were worked out from the DNA. The sample carries 160,000 or so clones, about four fifths recorded once.

The sequenced sample consisted of PBMCs. The TCR comes from a woman aged 45-59 years in good health and CMV-seronegative. The chain employs TRBV6-5 and TRBJ2-3, with TRBD2 matching over 7 bases. CDR3: CASMTSWTDTQYF. In DNA, the CDR3 is TGTGCCAGCATGACTAGCTGGACAGATACGCAGTATTTT.